This T cell receptor beta chain was recovered during a study of blood T cell repertoires in COVID-19. Looking at the study overall: Samples representing acute and convalescent COVID-19 were sourced from the United States, Italy and Spain. T cells, B-cell-depleted T cells, or PBMCs provided the cDNA or gDNA that served as material.

The table lists this clone with a count of one. The germline V and J ends were trimmed by 2 bases and 0 bases, with 10 bases remaining between them. The CDR3 is 15 residues long. Per the original data handling: The assay estimated nucleated cells by amplifying reference gene primers. Data came from immunoSEQ multiplex PCR; TCRdb stores just in-frame clones and leaves some out. V and J calls and clone size come straight from that table; D and trimming were deduced from the DNA. The sample lists roughly 180,000 clones, about 86% seen once, with about a fifth in the top ten. This receptor was obtained from a man aged 65-85 years with active or convalescent COVID-19. The specimen sequenced was peripheral blood. V usage is TRBV23-1 and J usage is TRBJ1-2, with a possible D match to TRBD1 (6 bases). TRBV23-1 carries the ORF label, with uncertain function. Written as DNA, the CDR3 is TGCGCCAGCAGTCAACGGGACATAGCTAACTATGGCTACACCTTC. This gives the protein CASSQRDIANYGYTF.